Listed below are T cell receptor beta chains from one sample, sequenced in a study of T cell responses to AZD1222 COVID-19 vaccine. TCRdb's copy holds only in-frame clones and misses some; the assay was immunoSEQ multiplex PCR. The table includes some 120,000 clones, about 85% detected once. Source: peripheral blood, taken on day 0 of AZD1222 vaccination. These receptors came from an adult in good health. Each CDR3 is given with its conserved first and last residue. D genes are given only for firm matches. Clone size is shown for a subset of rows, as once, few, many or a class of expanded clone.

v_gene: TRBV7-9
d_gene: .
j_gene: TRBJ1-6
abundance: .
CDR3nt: TGTGCCAGCAGCTTAGCGTCCCGACAGGTTTCACCCCTCCACTTT
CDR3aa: CASSLASRQVSPLHF

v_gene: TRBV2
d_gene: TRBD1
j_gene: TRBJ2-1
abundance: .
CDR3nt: TGTGCCACCATTGGGGGGACAGGGGCGAATGAGCAGTTCTTC
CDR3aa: CATIGGTGANEQFF

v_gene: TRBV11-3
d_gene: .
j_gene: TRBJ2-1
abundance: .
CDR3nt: TGTGCCAGCAGCCGTCAGAGACAGACGCTCTACAATGAGCAGTTCTTC
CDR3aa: CASSRQRQTLYNEQFF

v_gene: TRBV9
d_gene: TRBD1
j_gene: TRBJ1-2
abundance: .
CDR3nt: TGTGCCAGCAACCCGGGACAGGGGTCCTATGGCTACACCTTC
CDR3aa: CASNPGQGSYGYTF

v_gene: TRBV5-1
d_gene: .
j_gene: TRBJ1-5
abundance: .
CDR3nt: TGCGCCAGCAGCTCCGACAGTAGCAATCAGCCCCAGCATTTT
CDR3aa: CASSSDSSNQPQHF

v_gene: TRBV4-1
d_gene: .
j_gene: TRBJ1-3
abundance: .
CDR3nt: TGCGCCAGCAGCCAATTAGGAAGCCCCCTAGGTGGAAACACCATATATTTT
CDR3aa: CASSQLGSPLGGNTIYF

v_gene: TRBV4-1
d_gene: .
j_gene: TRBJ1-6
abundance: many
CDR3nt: TGCGCCAGCAGCCAAGCGATCTGGAGCGGTGTCAATAATTCACCCCTCCACTTT
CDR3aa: CASSQAIWSGVNNSPLHF

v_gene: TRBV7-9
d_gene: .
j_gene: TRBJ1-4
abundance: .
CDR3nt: TGTGCCAGCAGCTTGATTTCAGGGCAGCTTAATGAAAAACTGTTTTTT
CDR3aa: CASSLISGQLNEKLFF

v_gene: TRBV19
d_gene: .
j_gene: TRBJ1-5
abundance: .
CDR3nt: TGTGCCAGTAGTCCCCGGGGATCTGATCAGCCCCAGCATTTT
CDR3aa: CASSPRGSDQPQHF

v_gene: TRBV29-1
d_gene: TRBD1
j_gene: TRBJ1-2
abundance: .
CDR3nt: TGCAGCGCACGAGACAGGGATTGGGATGGCTACACCTTC
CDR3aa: CSARDRDWDGYTF

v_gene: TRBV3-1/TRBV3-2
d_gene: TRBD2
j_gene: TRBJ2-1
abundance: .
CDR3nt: TGTGCCAGCAGCCAAGTTTTGCTAGCGGGGAAAAATGAGCAGTTCTTC
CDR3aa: CASSQVLLAGKNEQFF

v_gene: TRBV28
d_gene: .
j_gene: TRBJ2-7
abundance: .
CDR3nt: TGTGCCAGCAGTTTGGGCTACGAGCAGTACTTC
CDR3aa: CASSLGYEQYF

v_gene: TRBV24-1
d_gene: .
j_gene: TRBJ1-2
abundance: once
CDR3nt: TGTGCCACCAGTGATTTGCTTGGGACGGACGGCTACACCTTC
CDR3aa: CATSDLLGTDGYTF

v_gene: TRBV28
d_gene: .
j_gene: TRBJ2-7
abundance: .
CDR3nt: TGTGCCAGCTGCACGGATGGTGGGGAGCAGTACTTC
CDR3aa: CASCTDGGEQYF

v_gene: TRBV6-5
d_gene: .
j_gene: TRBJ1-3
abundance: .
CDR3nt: TGTGCCAGCCAAGACAGCCCAGCCCGAAACACCATATATTTT
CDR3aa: CASQDSPARNTIYF

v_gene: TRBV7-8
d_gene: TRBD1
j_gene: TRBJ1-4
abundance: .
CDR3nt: TGTGCCAGCACTCAGCCAGGGACAGGGAACGAAAAACTGTTTTTT
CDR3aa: CASTQPGTGNEKLFF

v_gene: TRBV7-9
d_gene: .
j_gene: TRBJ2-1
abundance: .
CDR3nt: TGTGCCAGCAGCTTTAGCAGGTTAGCGTCGGGTGAGCAGTTCTTC
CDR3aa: CASSFSRLASGEQFF

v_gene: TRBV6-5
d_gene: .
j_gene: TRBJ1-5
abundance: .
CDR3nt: TGTGCCAGCAGTTACTCGATTGATAGCAATCAGCCCCAGCATTTT
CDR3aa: CASSYSIDSNQPQHF

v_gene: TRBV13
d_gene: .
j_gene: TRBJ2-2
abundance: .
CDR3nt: TGTGCCAGCAGCTTAAGGTCAGGGTCGGCCGGGGAGCTGTTTTTT
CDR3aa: CASSLRSGSAGELFF

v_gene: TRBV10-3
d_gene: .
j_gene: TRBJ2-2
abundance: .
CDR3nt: TGTGCCATCAGCTCTGACACCGGGGAGCTGTTTTTT
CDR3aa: CAISSDTGELFF

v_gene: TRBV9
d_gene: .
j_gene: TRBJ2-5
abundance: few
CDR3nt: TGTGCCAGCAGCGAAGCGGACATGACCCAAGAGACCCAGTACTTC
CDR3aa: CASSEADMTQETQYF

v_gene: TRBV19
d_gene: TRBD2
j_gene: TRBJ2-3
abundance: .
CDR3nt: TGTGCCAGTAGCCCGCTTGCAGGACTAGCGGGGGGCCTATCGTCGAGAGATACGCAGTATTTT
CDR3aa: CASSPLAGLAGGLSSRDTQYF

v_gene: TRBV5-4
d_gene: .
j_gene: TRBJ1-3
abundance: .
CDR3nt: TGTGCCAGCAGCTCACCCTCGGGGCAGCGACTTGGAAACACCATATATTTT
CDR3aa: CASSSPSGQRLGNTIYF

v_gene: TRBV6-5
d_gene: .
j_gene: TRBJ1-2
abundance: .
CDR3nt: TGTGCCAGCAGCCTGACAACAGGGCTGCATGGCTACACCTTC
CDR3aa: CASSLTTGLHGYTF

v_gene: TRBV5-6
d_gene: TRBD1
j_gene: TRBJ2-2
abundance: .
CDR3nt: TGTGCCAGCAGCGACATGCCCGGACAGGCAGACGGGGAGCTGTTTTTT
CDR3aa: CASSDMPGQADGELFF

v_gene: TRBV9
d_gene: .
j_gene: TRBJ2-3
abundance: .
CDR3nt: TGTGCCAGCAGCGGACAGAGGGCCACCCCAACAGGTACGCAGTATTTT
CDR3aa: CASSGQRATPTGTQYF

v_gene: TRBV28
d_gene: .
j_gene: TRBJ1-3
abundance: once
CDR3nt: TGTGCCAGCAGTTTAATGATCAACTCTGGAAACACCATATATTTT
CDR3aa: CASSLMINSGNTIYF

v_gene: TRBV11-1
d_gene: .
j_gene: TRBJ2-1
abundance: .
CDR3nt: TGTGCCAGCAGCCTATTGGACACATACAATGAGCAGTTCTTC
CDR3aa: CASSLLDTYNEQFF

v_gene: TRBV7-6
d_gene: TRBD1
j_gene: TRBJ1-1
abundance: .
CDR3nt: TGTGCCAGCAGCGGGACAGGGCGGAACACTGAAGCTTTCTTT
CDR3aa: CASSGTGRNTEAFF

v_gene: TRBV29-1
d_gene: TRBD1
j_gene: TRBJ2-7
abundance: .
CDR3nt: TGCAGCGCCAACCTCGGGACAGGGGGCGGGTACGAGCAGTACTTC
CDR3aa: CSANLGTGGGYEQYF

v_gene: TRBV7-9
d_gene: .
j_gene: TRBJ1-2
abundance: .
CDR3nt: TGTGCCAGCAGCAAGGAGGCAAGGAACTATGGCTACACCTTC
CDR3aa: CASSKEARNYGYTF

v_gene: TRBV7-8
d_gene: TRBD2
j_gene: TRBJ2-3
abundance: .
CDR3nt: TGTGCCAGCAGAACGTCTAGCGGGGGGGCCACAGATACGCAGTATTTT
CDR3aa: CASRTSSGGATDTQYF

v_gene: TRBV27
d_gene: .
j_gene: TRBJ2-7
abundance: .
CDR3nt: TGTGCCAGCAGCAGTTCCTCGAGGGGATACGAGCAGTACTTC
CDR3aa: CASSSSSRGYEQYF

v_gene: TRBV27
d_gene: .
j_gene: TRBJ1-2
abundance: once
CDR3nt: TGTGCCAGCAGTTTGGCGGGGGACGCGGACTATGGCTACACCTTC
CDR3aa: CASSLAGDADYGYTF

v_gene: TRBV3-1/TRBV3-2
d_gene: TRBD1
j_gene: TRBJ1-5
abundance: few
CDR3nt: TGTGCCAGCAGCCATAAAGGGACAGGAAATCAGCCCCAGCATTTT
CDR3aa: CASSHKGTGNQPQHF

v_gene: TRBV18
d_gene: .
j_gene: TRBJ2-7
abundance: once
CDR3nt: TGTGCCAGCTCACCAGACAGTTCCTACGAGCAGTACTTC
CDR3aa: CASSPDSSYEQYF

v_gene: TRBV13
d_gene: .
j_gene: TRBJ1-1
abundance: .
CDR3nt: TGTGCCAGCAGCTTAGACGGGACGAACACTGAAGCTTTCTTT
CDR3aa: CASSLDGTNTEAFF